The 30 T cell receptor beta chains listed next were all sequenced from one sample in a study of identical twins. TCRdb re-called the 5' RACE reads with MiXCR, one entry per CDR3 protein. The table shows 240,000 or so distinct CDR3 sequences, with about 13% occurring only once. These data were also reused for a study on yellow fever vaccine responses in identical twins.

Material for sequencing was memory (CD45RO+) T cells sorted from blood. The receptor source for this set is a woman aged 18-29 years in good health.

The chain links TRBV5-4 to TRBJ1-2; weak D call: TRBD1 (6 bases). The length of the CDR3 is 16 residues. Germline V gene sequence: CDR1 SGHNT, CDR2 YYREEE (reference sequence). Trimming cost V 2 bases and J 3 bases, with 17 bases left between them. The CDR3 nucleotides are TGTGCCAGCAGCTTAGGGGGGGGCAGGCCGGACTATGGCTACACCTTC. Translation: CASSLGGGRPDYGYTF.

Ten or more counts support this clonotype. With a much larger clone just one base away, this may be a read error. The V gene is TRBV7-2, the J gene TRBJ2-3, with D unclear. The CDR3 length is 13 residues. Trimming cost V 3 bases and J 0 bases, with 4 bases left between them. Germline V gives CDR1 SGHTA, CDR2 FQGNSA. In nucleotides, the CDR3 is TGTGCCAGCAGCTTTCCCAGCACAGATACGCAGTATTTT. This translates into CASSFPSTDTQYF.

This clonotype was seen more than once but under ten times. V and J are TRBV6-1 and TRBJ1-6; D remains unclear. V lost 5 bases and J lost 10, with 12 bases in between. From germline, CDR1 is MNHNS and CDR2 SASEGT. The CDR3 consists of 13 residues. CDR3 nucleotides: TGTGCCAGCAGTCCCACCCTTCAGTCACCCCTCCACTTT. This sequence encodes CASSPTLQSPLHF.

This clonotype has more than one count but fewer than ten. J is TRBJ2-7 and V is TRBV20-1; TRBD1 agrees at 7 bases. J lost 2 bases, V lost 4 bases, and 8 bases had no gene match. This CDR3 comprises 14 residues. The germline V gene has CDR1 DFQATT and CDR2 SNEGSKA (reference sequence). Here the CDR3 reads CSAKGQLPPYEQYF. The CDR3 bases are TGCAGTGCTAAGGGACAGCTTCCTCCCTACGAGCAGTACTTC.

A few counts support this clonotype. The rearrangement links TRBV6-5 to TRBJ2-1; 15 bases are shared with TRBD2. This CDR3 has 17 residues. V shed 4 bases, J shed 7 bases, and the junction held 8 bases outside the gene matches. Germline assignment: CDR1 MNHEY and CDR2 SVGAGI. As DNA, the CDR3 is TGTGCCAGCAGTTCCCCTATCGGACTAGCGGGAGGGAATGAGCAGTTCTTC. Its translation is CASSSPIGLAGGNEQFF.

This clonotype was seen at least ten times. In nucleotides, the CDR3 is TGCAGCGTTGATAATCTGCCCTACACCTTC. Its translation: CSVDNLPYTF. The chain has TRBV29-1 and TRBJ1-2; D not resolved. CDR1 and CDR2 (germline): SQVTM, ANQGSEA. V lost 3 bases, J lost 10 bases, and 9 bases lay in between. The CDR3 is 10 residues long.

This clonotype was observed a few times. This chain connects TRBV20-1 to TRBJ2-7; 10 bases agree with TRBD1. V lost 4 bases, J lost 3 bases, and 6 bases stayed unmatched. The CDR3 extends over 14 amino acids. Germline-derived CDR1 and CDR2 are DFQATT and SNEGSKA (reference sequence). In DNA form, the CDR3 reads TGCAGTGCTAACCGGGACAGGGGTCTCTACGAGCAGTACTTC. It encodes CSANRDRGLYEQYF.

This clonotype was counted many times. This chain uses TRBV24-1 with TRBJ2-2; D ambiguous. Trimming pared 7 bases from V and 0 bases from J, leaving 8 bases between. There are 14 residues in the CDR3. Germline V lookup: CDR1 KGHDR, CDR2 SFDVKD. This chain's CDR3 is CATRVTTNTGELFF. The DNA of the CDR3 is TGTGCCACCAGGGTGACAACGAACACCGGGGAGCTGTTTTTT.

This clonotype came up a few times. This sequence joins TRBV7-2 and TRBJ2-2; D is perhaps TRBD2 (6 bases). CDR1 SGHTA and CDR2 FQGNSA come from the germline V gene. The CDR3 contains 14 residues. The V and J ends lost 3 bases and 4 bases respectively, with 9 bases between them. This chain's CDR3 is CASSFGTSTGELFF. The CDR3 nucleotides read TGTGCCAGCAGCTTCGGGACTTCCACCGGGGAGCTGTTTTTT.

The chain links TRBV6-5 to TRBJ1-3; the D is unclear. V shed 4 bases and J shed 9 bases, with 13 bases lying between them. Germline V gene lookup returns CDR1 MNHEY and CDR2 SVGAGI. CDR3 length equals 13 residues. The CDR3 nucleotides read TGTGCCAGCAGTTCTAGTCTCGAGAGCACCATATATTTT. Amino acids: CASSSSLESTIYF.

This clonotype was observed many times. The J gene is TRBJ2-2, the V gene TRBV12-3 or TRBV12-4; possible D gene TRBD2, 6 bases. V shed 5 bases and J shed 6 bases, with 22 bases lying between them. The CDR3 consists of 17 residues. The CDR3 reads CASSNRGASSRAGELFF. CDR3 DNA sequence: TGTGCCAGCAGTAACCGCGGGGCTAGCTCTAGGGCCGGGGAGCTGTTTTTT.

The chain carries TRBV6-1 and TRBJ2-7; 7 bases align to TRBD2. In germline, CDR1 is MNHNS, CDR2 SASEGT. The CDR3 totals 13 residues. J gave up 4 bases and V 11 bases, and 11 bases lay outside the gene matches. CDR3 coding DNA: TGTGCCGTCGGGGATTGGGGGGGTTACGAGCAGTACTTC. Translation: CAVGDWGGYEQYF.

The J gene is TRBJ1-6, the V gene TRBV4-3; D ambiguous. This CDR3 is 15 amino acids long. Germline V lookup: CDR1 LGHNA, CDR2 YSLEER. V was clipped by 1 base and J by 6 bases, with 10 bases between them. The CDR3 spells CASSQGTPSNSPLHF. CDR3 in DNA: TGCGCCAGCAGCCAAGGGACCCCGTCTAATTCACCCCTCCACTTT.

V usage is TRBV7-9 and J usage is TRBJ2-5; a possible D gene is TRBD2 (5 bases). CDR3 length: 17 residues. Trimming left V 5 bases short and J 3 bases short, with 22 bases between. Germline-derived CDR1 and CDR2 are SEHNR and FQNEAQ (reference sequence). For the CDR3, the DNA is TGTGCCAGCAGCCAATTCGGACTCCGGACTTTCGAAGAGACCCAGTACTTC. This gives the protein CASSQFGLRTFEETQYF.

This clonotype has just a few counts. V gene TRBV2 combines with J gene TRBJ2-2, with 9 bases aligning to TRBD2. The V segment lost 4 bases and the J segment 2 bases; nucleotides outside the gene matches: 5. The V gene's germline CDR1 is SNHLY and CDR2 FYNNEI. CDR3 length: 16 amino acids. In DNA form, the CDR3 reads TGTGCCAGCAGTGGTCGACTAGCGGAAAACACCGGGGAGCTGTTTTTT. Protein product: CASSGRLAENTGELFF.

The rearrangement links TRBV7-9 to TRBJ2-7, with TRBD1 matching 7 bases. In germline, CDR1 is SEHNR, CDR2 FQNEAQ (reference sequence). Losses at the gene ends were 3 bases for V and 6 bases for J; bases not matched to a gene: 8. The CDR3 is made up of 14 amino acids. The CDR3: CASSFGQAAGEQYF. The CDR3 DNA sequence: TGTGCCAGCAGCTTCGGACAGGCTGCAGGCGAGCAGTACTTC.

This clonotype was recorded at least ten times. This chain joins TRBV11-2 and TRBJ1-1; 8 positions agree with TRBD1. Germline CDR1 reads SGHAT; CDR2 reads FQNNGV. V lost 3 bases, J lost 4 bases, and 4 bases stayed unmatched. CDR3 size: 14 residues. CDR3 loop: CASSFSQGATEAFF. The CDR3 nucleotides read TGTGCCAGCAGCTTTTCCCAGGGGGCCACTGAAGCTTTCTTT.

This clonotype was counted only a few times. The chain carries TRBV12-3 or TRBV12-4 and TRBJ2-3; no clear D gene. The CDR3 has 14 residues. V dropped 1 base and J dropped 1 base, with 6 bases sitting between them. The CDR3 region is CASSLVLRTDTQYF. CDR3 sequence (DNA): TGTGCCAGCAGTTTAGTTCTGCGCACAGATACGCAGTATTTT.

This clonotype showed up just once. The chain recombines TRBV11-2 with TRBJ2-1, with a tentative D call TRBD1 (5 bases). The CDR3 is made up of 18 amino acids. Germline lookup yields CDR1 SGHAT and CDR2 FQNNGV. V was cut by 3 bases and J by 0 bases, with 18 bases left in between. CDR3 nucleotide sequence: TGTGCCAGCAGCTTCTTAGGCAGCGTAAGGGGCTCCTACAATGAGCAGTTCTTC. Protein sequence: CASSFLGSVRGSYNEQFF.

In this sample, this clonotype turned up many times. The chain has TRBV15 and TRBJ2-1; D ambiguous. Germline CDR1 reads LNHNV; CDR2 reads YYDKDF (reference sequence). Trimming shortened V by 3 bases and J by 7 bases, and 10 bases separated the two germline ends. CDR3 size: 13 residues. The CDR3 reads CATSRPVANEQFF. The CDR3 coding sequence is TGTGCCACCAGCAGGCCCGTGGCGAATGAGCAGTTCTTC.

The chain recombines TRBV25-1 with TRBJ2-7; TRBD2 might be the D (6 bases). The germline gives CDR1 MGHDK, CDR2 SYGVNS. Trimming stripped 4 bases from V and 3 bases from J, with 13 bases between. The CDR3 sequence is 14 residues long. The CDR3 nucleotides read TGTGCCAGCAGTGTCCCGGGGGAGAACTACGAGCAGTACTTC. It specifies CASSVPGENYEQYF.

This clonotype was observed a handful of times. CDR3 protein: CASSLGLAAHLRYF. CDR3 DNA sequence: TGTGCCAGCAGCTTGGGACTAGCGGCCCATCTACGGTATTTT. This sequence joins TRBV7-3 and TRBJ2-3; 11 nucleotides align to TRBD2. There are 14 residues in the CDR3. With V trimmed by 3 bases and J by 14 bases, 10 bases remained unmatched. CDR1 SGHTA and CDR2 FQGTGA come from the germline V gene.

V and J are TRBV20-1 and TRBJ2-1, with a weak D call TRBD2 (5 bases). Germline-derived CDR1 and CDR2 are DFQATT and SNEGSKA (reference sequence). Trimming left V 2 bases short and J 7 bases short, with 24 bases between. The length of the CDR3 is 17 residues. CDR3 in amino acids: CSARYLVRIATRNEQFF. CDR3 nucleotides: TGCAGTGCTAGATACCTAGTAAGAATAGCGACGAGGAATGAGCAGTTCTTC.

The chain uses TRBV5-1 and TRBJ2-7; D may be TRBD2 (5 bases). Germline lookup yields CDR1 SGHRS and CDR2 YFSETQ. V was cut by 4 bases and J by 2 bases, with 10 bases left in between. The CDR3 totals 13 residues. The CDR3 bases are TGCGCCAGCAGCCCCCTGGAGGCCTACGAGCAGTACTTC. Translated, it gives CASSPLEAYEQYF.

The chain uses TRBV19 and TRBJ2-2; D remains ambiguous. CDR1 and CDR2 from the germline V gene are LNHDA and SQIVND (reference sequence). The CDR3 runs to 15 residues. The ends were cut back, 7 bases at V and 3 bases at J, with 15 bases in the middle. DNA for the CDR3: TGTGCCAGTACCTCTGGGAAATCTCACACCGGGGAGCTGTTTTTT. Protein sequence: CASTSGKSHTGELFF.

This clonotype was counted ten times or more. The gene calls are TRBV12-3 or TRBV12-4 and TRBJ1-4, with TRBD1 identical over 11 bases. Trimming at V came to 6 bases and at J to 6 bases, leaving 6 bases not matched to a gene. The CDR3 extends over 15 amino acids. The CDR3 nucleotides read TGTGCCAGCAGCCTCAGGACAGGGGGCGATGAAAAACTGTTTTTT. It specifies CASSLRTGGDEKLFF.

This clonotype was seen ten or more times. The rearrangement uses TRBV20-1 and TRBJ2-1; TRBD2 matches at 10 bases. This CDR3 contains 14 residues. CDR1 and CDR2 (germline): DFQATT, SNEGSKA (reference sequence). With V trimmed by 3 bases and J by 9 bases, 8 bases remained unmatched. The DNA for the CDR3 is TGCAGTGCTAGGCAACTAGCGGGAAAGAGTGAGCAGTTCTTC. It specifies CSARQLAGKSEQFF.

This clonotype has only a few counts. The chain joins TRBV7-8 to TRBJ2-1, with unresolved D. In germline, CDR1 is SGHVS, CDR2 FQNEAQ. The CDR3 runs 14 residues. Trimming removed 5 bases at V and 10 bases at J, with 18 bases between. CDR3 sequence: CASSPNPSVPEQFF. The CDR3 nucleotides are TGTGCCAGCAGCCCCAACCCGTCGGTTCCGGAGCAGTTCTTC.

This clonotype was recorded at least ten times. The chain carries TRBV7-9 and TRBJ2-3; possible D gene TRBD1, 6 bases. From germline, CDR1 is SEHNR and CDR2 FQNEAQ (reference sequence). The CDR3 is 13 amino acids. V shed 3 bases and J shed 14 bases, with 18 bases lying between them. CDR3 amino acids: CASSFLGTFERYF. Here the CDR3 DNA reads TGTGCCAGCAGCTTTTTGGGGACATTTGAGCGGTATTTT.

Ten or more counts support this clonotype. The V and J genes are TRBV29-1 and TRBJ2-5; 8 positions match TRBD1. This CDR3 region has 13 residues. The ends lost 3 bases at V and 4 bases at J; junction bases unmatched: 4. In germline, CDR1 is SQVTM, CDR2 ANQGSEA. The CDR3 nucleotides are TGCAGCGTTGACGTCCAGGGGGCAGAGACCCAGTACTTC. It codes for CSVDVQGAETQYF. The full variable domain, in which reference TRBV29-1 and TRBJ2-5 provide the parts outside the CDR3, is SAVISQKPSRDICQRGTSLTIQCQVDSQVTMMFWYRQQPGQSLTLIATANQGSEATYESGFVIDKFPISRPNLTFSTLTVSNMSPEDSSIYLCSVDVQGAETQYFGPGTRLLVL.